The next 18 T cell receptor beta chains were all read from a single sample in a study of cytomegalovirus exposure and HLA in healthy donors. It was with 60 Vbeta and 13 Jbeta primers that the PCR ran. TCRdb's copy holds only in-frame clones and misses some; the assay was immunoSEQ multiplex PCR. The sample gives about 160,000 clones, around 74% of which show up once; over 2.5% is in the top ten. The specimen was PBMCs. These receptors all stem from a female donor in good health and CMV-seronegative.

This chain links TRBV7-2 with TRBJ1-1; D might be TRBD1 (6 bases). This CDR3 spans 13 amino acids. Germline CDR1 SGHTA, CDR2 FQGNSA. Deletions cut 5 bases from V and 5 bases from J, with 12 bases between. CDR3 in amino acids: CASSGGRRTEAFF. The CDR3 region has the DNA TGTGCCAGCAGCGGGGGCCGAAGAACTGAAGCTTTCTTT.

This chain joins TRBV28 and TRBJ2-7, with 7 nucleotides matching TRBD1. CDR3 length: 15 residues. Trimming removed 6 bases from V and 2 bases from J; junction bases left unmatched: 10. Germline lookup yields CDR1 MDHEN and CDR2 SYDVKM. The CDR3 DNA reads as TGTGCCAGCAGAGGACCACAGGGGTACGCCTACGAGCAGTACTTC. Protein product: CASRGPQGYAYEQYF.

A single count supports this clone. J is TRBJ2-1 and V is TRBV13; 8 positions match TRBD2. Germline CDR1 is PRHDT and CDR2 is FYEKMQ (reference sequence). This CDR3 spans 16 amino acids. V trimming: 5 bases; J trimming: 3 bases; junction bases outside the gene matches: 9. The CDR3 sequence: CASSLRTSQHYNEQFF. The CDR3 DNA is TGTGCCAGCAGCCTCCGGACTAGCCAGCACTACAATGAGCAGTTCTTC.

The V call is TRBV4-3, the J call TRBJ1-5; 7 nucleotides agree with TRBD1. V lost 1 base to trimming and J lost 4 bases; unmatched junction nucleotides: 4. Germline CDR1 is LGHNA and CDR2 is YSLEER. The CDR3 runs to 15 residues. CDR3 sequence (DNA): TGCGCCAGCAGCCAAGGACAGGGAGATAATCAGCCCCAGCATTTT. It specifies CASSQGQGDNQPQHF.

V is TRBV15 and J is TRBJ1-1; TRBD1 matches at 10 bases. This CDR3 has 14 residues. V was pared by 8 bases and J by 0 bases, with 3 bases of the junction left unmatched. Germline V gene sequence: CDR1 LNHNV, CDR2 YYDKDF (reference sequence). The CDR3 DNA is TGTGCCACCGGGACAGGGGAAGTGAACACTGAAGCTTTCTTT. This codes for CATGTGEVNTEAFF. Drawing the rest from reference TRBV15 and TRBJ1-1, the complete variable domain is DAMVIQNPRYQVTQFGKPVTLSCSQTLNHNVMYWYQQKSSQAPKLLFHYYDKDFNNEADTPDNFQSRRPNTSFCFLDIRSPGLGDTAMYLCATGTGEVNTEAFFGQGTRLTVV.

This sequence joins TRBV4-2 and TRBJ2-4; 14 nucleotides align to TRBD2. From germline, CDR1 is LGHNA and CDR2 YNFKEQ. The V gene end was trimmed by 1 base and the J gene end by 0 bases; junction bases not matched to a gene: 14. There are 22 residues in the CDR3. This chain's CDR3 is CASSQVKYTGTSGGGAKNIQYF. The CDR3 DNA follows: TGTGCCAGCAGCCAAGTCAAATATACCGGGACTAGCGGGGGTGGAGCCAAAAACATTCAGTACTTC.

The chain joins TRBV4-1 to TRBJ2-7; a weak D match, TRBD2 (6 bases). This CDR3 is built from 16 residues. The V end lost 3 bases, the J end lost 0 bases, and 15 bases lay between the germline ends. Germline V CDR1 and CDR2: MGHRA, YSYEKL. The CDR3 protein is CASSHPGSGSSYEQYF. The CDR3 bases are TGCGCCAGCAGCCACCCCGGGAGTGGGAGCTCCTACGAGCAGTACTTC.

This clone appeared a few times. The V call is TRBV19, the J call TRBJ1-6; TRBD1 matches 10 bases. Germline loops: CDR1 LNHDA, CDR2 SQIVND (reference sequence). Germline trimming cut 7 bases from V and 6 bases from J; bases unmatched to any gene: 3. This CDR3 has 14 residues. The CDR3 loop reads CASNWDRGNSPLHF. DNA for the CDR3: TGTGCCAGTAACTGGGACAGGGGTAATTCACCCCTCCACTTT.

Details on this clone: Mismatch with germline at one junction end may stem from a read error. DNA of the CDR3: TGCGCCAGCAACCAAGGCAGCCGGGTCACTGAAGCTTTCTTT. Translated: CASNQGSRVTEAFF. The chain couples TRBV4-3 to TRBJ1-1; no reliable D call. The germline V gene encodes CDR1 LGHNA and CDR2 YSLEER. The CDR3 is 14 residues long.

This chain connects TRBV6-5 to TRBJ2-2; 8 bases align to TRBD2. CDR1 MNHEY and CDR2 SVGAGI come from the germline V gene. V dropped 2 bases and J dropped 0; count of bases not matched to a gene: 2. The CDR3 has 16 residues. The CDR3 here is CASSYAGGPNTGELFF. The CDR3 DNA reads as TGTGCCAGCAGTTACGCGGGAGGACCGAACACCGGGGAGCTGTTTTTT.

The chain is built from TRBV2 and TRBJ1-5, with 10 nucleotides matching TRBD1. Germline CDR1 is SNHLY and CDR2 is FYNNEI. The CDR3 spans 15 residues. The ends lost 6 bases at V and 2 bases at J; junction bases unmatched: 4. The CDR3 region is CASRPGTGGNQPQHF. The CDR3 nucleotides read TGTGCCAGCAGACCCGGGACAGGGGGCAATCAGCCCCAGCATTTT.

The chain recombines TRBV7-3 with TRBJ1-1, with 8 bases identical to TRBD1. From germline, CDR1 is SGHTA and CDR2 FQGTGA. The CDR3 is 14 residues long. The trim removed 6 bases at V and 1 base at J, leaving 4 bases unmatched. In DNA form, the CDR3 reads TGTGCCAGCAGGAGGACAGGGACGAACACTGAAGCTTTCTTT. Residues: CASRRTGTNTEAFF. Variable domain in full (rest from reference TRBV7-3 and TRBJ1-1): GAGVSQTPSNKVTEKGKYVELRCDPISGHTALYWYRQSLGQGPEFLIYFQGTGAADDSGLPNDRFFAVRPEGSVSTLKIQRTERGDSAVYLCASRRTGTNTEAFFGQGTRLTVV.

The gene calls are TRBV5-1 and TRBJ2-7; 9 nucleotides match TRBD1. The V gene end was trimmed by 7 bases and the J gene end by 5 bases; junction bases not matched to a gene: 13. The length of the CDR3 is 15 residues. The germline V gene encodes CDR1 SGHRS and CDR2 YFSETQ. The CDR3 protein is CASGIPGQGLDEQYF. In DNA, the CDR3 is TGCGCCAGCGGAATCCCGGGACAGGGTTTAGACGAGCAGTACTTC.

The gene calls are TRBV2 and TRBJ2-7; 8 positions agree with TRBD2. Germline CDR1 reads SNHLY; CDR2 reads FYNNEI. J was trimmed by 5 bases and V by 8 bases; bases with no gene match: 8. The CDR3 has 13 residues. The CDR3 nucleotides read TGTGCCAGCGCGGGAGCGGGAGATCACGAGCAGTACTTC. Its translation is CASAGAGDHEQYF.

About this clone itself: An end of the junction differs from the germline gene, which may be a read error. Within the sample, other DNA sequences also encode this same CDR3. The chain employs TRBV29-1 and TRBJ1-5; D gene uncertain. This CDR3 has 13 amino acids. Germline V CDR1 and CDR2: SQVTM, ANQGSEA. Written as DNA, the CDR3 is TGCAGCGTTGAAGATGGGCCCAATCAGCCTCAGCATTTT. This translates into CSVEDGPNQPQHF.

Worth noting for this clone: A read error may account for a junction end that differs from germline. This chain uses TRBV27 with TRBJ2-7; weak D call: TRBD2 (7 bases). The CDR3 consists of 12 residues. Germline V lookup: CDR1 MNHEY, CDR2 SMNVEV (reference sequence). CDR3 nucleotide sequence: TGTGCCAGCAACCCTACGGGGGGCGAGCAGTGCTTC. Amino acid sequence: CASNPTGGEQCF.

This clone has a handful of counts. This same CDR3 is encoded by further DNA sequences in the sample. This CDR3 is CASSRTQGEAFF. The CDR3 DNA sequence: TGTGCCAGCTCACGGACACAGGGGGAAGCTTTCTTT. V gene TRBV18 combines with J gene TRBJ1-1; 7 positions match TRBD1. CDR1 is KGHSH and CDR2 is LQKENI in the germline V gene. CDR3 length equals 12 residues. Trimming took 4 bases from V and 8 from J; bases not matched to a gene: 4.

The rearrangement links TRBV7-8 to TRBJ2-7, with D perhaps matching TRBD2 (7 bases). This CDR3 contains 17 residues. Germline values: CDR1 SGHVS, CDR2 FQNEAQ. The V gene lost 1 base and the J gene lost 2 bases, with 18 bases spanning the gap. Written as DNA, the CDR3 is TGTGCCAGCAGCTTAGATCGTCGGGGGGCGGGCGCCTACGAGCAGTACTTC. This translates into CASSLDRRGAGAYEQYF.